The 13 T cell receptor beta chains presented below share a single source sample, sequenced in a study of T cells in Graves' hyperthyroidism and ophthalmopathy. Regions amplified from RNA transcripts were the TCR beta CDR3 regions. Using the HTBI primer set, a first-round RT-PCR was run on the TCR CDR3. TCRdb called the multiplex PCR reads again in MiXCR, with one record for every CDR3 protein. The profile covers roughly 500,000 distinct CDR3 sequences, with over 45% appearing a single time and about two fifths taken by the ten largest. Source material: peripheral blood or thyroid tissue (not recorded which). The receptors here all came from an adult woman with Graves' disease, either hyperthyroidism or ophthalmopathy (not recorded which).

V and J are TRBV13 and TRBJ2-7; possible D gene TRBD2, 6 bases. The CDR3 extends over 13 amino acids. Trimming stripped 5 bases from V and 6 bases from J, with 14 bases between. Germline V gene lookup returns CDR1 PRHDT and CDR2 FYEKMQ (reference sequence). The DNA for the CDR3 is TGTGCCAGCAGCCAACCAACCGGGGGCGAGCAGTACTTC. Translation gives CASSQPTGGEQYF.

This rearrangement joins TRBV20-1 to TRBJ1-2; D might be TRBD1 (5 bases). The CDR3 contains 13 residues. Between the trimmed V and J ends, which lost 4 bases and 8 bases, there was a span of 17 bases. Germline V gene data show CDR1 as DFQATT and CDR2 as SNEGSKA (reference sequence). CDR3 in DNA: TGCAGTGCTACTGGACCGGGGACCTGGGGCTACACCTTC. It specifies CSATGPGTWGYTF.

This clonotype was found many times. The rearrangement links TRBV7-3 to TRBJ1-1; perhaps TRBD1 as D (6 bases). Per germline, CDR1 SGHTA and CDR2 FQGTGA. This CDR3 has 14 residues. The germline V and J ends were trimmed by 1 base and 4 bases, with 10 bases remaining between them. The CDR3 loop is CASSLRGLGTEAFF. The CDR3 nucleotides are TGTGCCAGCAGCTTAAGGGGGCTGGGCACTGAAGCTTTCTTT.

Ten or more counts support this clonotype. The chain employs TRBV14 and TRBJ1-6; D gene ambiguous. Germline V gene sequence: CDR1 SGHDN, CDR2 FVKESK. The CDR3 contains 17 residues. V was trimmed by 0 bases and J by 0 bases, leaving 9 bases between them. CDR3 loop: CASSQDVRSSYNSPLHF. The DNA of the CDR3 is TGTGCCAGCAGCCAAGATGTGCGGAGCTCCTATAATTCACCCCTCCACTTT. The whole variable domain, remainder taken from reference TRBV14 and TRBJ1-6, is EAGVTQFPSHSVIEKGQTVTLRCDPISGHDNLYWYRRVMGKEIKFLLHFVKESKQDESGMPNNRFLAERTGGTYSTLKVQPAELEDSGVYFCASSQDVRSSYNSPLHFGNGTRLTVT.

This chain connects TRBV6-2 or TRBV6-3 to TRBJ1-5; D is perhaps TRBD1 (6 bases). Germline V gene lookup returns CDR1 MNHEY and CDR2 SVGEGT. The length of the CDR3 is 13 residues. The V end was cut by 6 bases, the J end by 4 bases, with 10 bases between. CDR3 nucleotide sequence: TGTGCCAGCAGGGGGACAAGAAATCAGCCCCAGCATTTT. Translated: CASRGTRNQPQHF.

This rearrangement joins TRBV15 to TRBJ1-5, with D possibly matching TRBD1 (6 bases). The CDR3 has 13 amino acids. Trimming removed 8 bases from V and 7 bases from J, with 15 bases in between. Germline V gene data show CDR1 as LNHNV and CDR2 as YYDKDF (reference sequence). The CDR3 region has the DNA TGTGCCACCGGCAACAGGGATTGGCAGCCCCAGCATTTT. Translation gives CATGNRDWQPQHF. Using reference TRBV15 and TRBJ1-5 for the parts outside the CDR3, the full variable domain is DAMVIQNPRYQVTQFGKPVTLSCSQTLNHNVMYWYQQKSSQAPKLLFHYYDKDFNNEADTPDNFQSRRPNTSFCFLDIRSPGLGDTAMYLCATGNRDWQPQHFGDGTRLSIL.

This clonotype was seen a few times. The chain uses TRBV10-3 and TRBJ1-6; no firm D call. This CDR3 contains 13 residues. V dropped 1 base and J dropped 10 bases, with 8 bases sitting between them. Germline V gene sequence: CDR1 ENHRY, CDR2 SYGVKD. CDR3 nucleotide sequence: TGTGCCATCAGTGAGTATGGCGGATCACCCCTCCACTTT. Translating gives CAISEYGGSPLHF.

Ten or more counts support this clonotype. The V gene is TRBV12-3 or TRBV12-4, the J gene TRBJ1-2, with D perhaps matching TRBD1 (6 bases). The V and J ends lost 5 bases and 7 bases respectively, with 11 bases between them. This CDR3 spans 12 amino acids. Here the CDR3 DNA reads TGTGCCAGCAGTATCACAGGGATTGGCTACACCTTC. Translation gives CASSITGIGYTF.

This clonotype was detected many times. The V gene is TRBV7-8, the J gene TRBJ2-7; 10 positions agree with TRBD1. This CDR3 region has 17 residues. With 4 bases clipped from V and 4 bases from J, the junction kept 13 bases outside the gene matches. The germline CDR1 and CDR2 sequences are SGHVS and FQNEAQ. The CDR3 DNA sequence: TGTGCCAGCAGCTCCCGGGGGGTTGGGACAGGGGTTTACGAGCAGTACTTC. This translates into CASSSRGVGTGVYEQYF.

CDR3: CAISARDSNQPQHF. CDR3 coding DNA: TGTGCCATCAGTGCCCGGGACAGCAATCAGCCCCAGCATTTT. The V call is TRBV10-3, the J call TRBJ1-5, with D possibly TRBD1 on 5 matching bases. Germline V CDR1 and CDR2: ENHRY, SYGVKD. This CDR3 is 14 amino acids long. V lost 4 bases and J lost 1, with 8 bases in between.

This clonotype was observed a handful of times. V usage is TRBV10-2 and J usage is TRBJ2-3; D assignment may be TRBD1 or TRBD2 (5 bases each). V lost 11 bases and J lost 2, with 14 bases in between. The CDR3 totals 13 residues. Germline V gene lookup returns CDR1 WSHSY and CDR2 SAAADI. In DNA form, the CDR3 reads TGCGCCCTCAGGGAGCGGCTCACAGATACGCAGTATTTT. It specifies CALRERLTDTQYF.

V usage is TRBV9 and J usage is TRBJ2-7; D might be TRBD1 (5 bases). The CDR3 is 13 residues long. CDR1 and CDR2 (germline): SGDLS, YYNGEE. Trimming removed 3 bases at V and 5 bases at J, with 12 bases between. This chain's CDR3 is CASSAFLQDEQYF. The CDR3 bases are TGTGCCAGCAGCGCGTTCTTACAGGACGAGCAGTACTTC.

This CDR3 is CASSSTGADRRGTGANVLTF. The CDR3 DNA reads as TGTGCCAGCAGTTCGACAGGGGCGGACAGGAGGGGGACGGGGGCCAACGTCCTGACTTTC. The chain employs TRBV2 and TRBJ2-6, with TRBD1 identical over 8 bases. V gave up 5 bases and J gave up 4 bases; unmatched junction bases: 19. CDR1 and CDR2 from the germline V gene are SNHLY and FYNNEI. The CDR3 is 20 residues long.